These 3 T cell receptor beta chains were all obtained from the same sample, sequenced in a study of Ad26.COV2.S vaccination and SARS-CoV-2 variants. The method was immunoSEQ multiplex PCR; TCRdb's version includes in-frame clones alone and lacks a portion of them. The table includes some 250,000 clones, around 87% detected once. Treatment given: around 19 received Ad26.COV2.S at low or high dose, single or two shots; about 5 received placebo; per-sample allocation not given. Samples came from day 63 after the first vaccine or placebo injection. The starting material was peripheral blood, obtained in a trial of Ad26.COV2.S vaccine versus placebo. The receptor source for this set is a person between 18 and 59 years old who received the Ad26.COV2.S COVID-19 vaccine or a placebo.

V gene TRBV7-9 combines with J gene TRBJ2-3; 9 bases align to TRBD1. V trimming: 5 bases; J trimming: 5 bases; junction bases outside the gene matches: 5. Germline loops: CDR1 SEHNR, CDR2 FQNEAQ (reference sequence). The CDR3 runs to 14 residues. The CDR3 spells CASSPWDREDTQYF. DNA of the CDR3: TGTGCCAGCAGCCCATGGGACAGGGAAGATACGCAGTATTTT. Combining the CDR3 with reference TRBV7-9 and TRBJ2-3 gives the whole variable domain DTGVSQNPRHKITKRGQNVTFRCDPISEHNRLYWYRQTLGQGPEFLTYFQNEAQLEKSRLLSDRFSAERPKGSFSTLEIQRTEQGDSAMYLCASSPWDREDTQYFGPGTRLTVL.

V usage is TRBV5-6 and J usage is TRBJ1-2; D may be TRBD1 (5 bases). Germline lookup yields CDR1 SGHDT and CDR2 YYEEEE. The CDR3 length is 13 residues. Trimming shortened V by 2 bases and J by 6 bases, and 11 bases separated the two germline ends. The CDR3 DNA sequence: TGTGCCAGCAGCTTCGAAGGGGCCAATGGCTACACCTTC. Translation: CASSFEGANGYTF. The full variable domain, rest sourced from reference TRBV5-6 and TRBJ1-2, is DAGVTQSPTHLIKTRGQQVTLRCSPKSGHDTVSWYQQALGQGPQFIFQYYEEEERQRGNFPDRFSGHQFPNYSSELNVNALLLGDSALYLCASSFEGANGYTFGSGTRLTVV.

CDR3 nucleotide sequence: TGTGCCAGCAGCTTCGGACAGGCCTACGAGCAGTACTTC. It translates to CASSFGQAYEQYF. V is TRBV7-3 and J is TRBJ2-7; 7 bases fit TRBD1. V gave up 3 bases and J gave up 2 bases; unmatched junction bases: 1. The CDR3 runs 13 residues. Germline V gene data show CDR1 as SGHTA and CDR2 as FQGTGA. Variable domain in full (rest from reference TRBV7-3 and TRBJ2-7): GAGVSQTPSNKVTEKGKYVELRCDPISGHTALYWYRQSLGQGPEFLIYFQGTGAADDSGLPNDRFFAVRPEGSVSTLKIQRTERGDSAVYLCASSFGQAYEQYFGPGTRLTVT.